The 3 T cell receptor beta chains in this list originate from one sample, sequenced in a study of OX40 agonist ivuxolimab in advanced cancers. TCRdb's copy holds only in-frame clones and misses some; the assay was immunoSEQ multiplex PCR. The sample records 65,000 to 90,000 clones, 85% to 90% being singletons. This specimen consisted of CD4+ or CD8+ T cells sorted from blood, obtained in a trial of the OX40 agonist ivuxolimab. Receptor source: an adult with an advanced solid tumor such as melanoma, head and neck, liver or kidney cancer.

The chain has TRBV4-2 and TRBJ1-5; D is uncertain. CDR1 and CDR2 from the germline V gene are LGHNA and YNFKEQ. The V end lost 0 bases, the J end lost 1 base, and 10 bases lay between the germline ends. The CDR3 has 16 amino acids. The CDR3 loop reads CASSQDFSLSNQPQHF. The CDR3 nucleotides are TGTGCCAGCAGCCAAGATTTCAGTTTGAGCAATCAGCCCCAGCATTTT.

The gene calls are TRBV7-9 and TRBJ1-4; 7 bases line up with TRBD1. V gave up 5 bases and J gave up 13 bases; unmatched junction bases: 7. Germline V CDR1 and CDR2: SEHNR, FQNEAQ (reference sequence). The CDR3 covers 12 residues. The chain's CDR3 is CASSLPGQTLFF. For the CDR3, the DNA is TGTGCCAGCAGCCTTCCGGGACAGACACTGTTTTTT.

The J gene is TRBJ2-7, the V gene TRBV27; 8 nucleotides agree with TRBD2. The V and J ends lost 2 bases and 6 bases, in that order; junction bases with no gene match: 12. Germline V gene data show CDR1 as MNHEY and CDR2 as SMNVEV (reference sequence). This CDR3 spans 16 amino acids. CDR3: CASSLGVRREVGEQYF. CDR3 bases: TGTGCCAGCAGTTTAGGGGTTCGGCGGGAGGTCGGCGAGCAGTACTTC.